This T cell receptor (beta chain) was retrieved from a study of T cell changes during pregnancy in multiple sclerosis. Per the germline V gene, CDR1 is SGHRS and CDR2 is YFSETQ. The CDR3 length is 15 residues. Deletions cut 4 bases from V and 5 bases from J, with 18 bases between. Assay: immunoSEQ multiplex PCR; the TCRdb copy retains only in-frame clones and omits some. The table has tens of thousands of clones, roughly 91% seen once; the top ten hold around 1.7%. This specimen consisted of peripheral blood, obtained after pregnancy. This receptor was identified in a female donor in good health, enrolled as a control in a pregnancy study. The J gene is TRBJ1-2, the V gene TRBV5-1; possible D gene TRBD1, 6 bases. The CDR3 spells CASSPGTTIPYGYTF. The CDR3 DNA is TGCGCCAGCAGCCCCGGGACAACAATTCCTTATGGCTACACCTTC. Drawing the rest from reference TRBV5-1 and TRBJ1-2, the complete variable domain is KAGVTQTPRYLIKTRGQQVTLSCSPISGHRSVSWYQQTPGQGLQFLFEYFSETQRNKGNFPGRFSGRQFSNSRSEMNVSTLELGDSALYLCASSPGTTIPYGYTFGSGTRLTVV.